These 10 T cell receptor beta chains came from one sample sequenced in a study of shared clonotypes between healthy human individuals. Assay: immunoSEQ multiplex PCR; the TCRdb copy retains only in-frame clones and omits some. The table has 2 million to 2.5 million clones, 90% to 97% seen once. The sequencing input was naive CD4+ T cells sorted from blood. Subset specified: CD45RA+ positively selected. These receptors were taken from a man aged 18 to 35 in good health.

The chain is built from TRBV27 and TRBJ1-1, with 8 positions matching TRBD1. J was trimmed by 4 bases and V by 6 bases; bases with no gene match: 13. Germline V gene data show CDR1 as MNHEY and CDR2 as SMNVEV (reference sequence). The CDR3 runs to 16 residues. The CDR3 spells CASRGQGAWVGTEAFF. The CDR3 DNA follows: TGTGCCAGCAGAGGACAGGGCGCGTGGGTGGGCACTGAAGCTTTCTTT.

The chain links TRBV6-1 to TRBJ1-1, with D uncertain. The V gene lost 1 base and the J gene lost 2 bases, with 8 bases spanning the gap. The CDR3 length is 14 residues. Germline CDR1 MNHNS, CDR2 SASEGT. The CDR3 sequence: CASSEGLTNTEAFF. The CDR3 nucleotides are TGTGCCAGCAGTGAAGGTCTCACCAACACTGAAGCTTTCTTT.

The genes are TRBV4-2 and TRBJ2-3; D is unresolved. The CDR3 contains 16 residues. Per the germline V gene, CDR1 is LGHNA and CDR2 is YNFKEQ. V lost 0 bases, J lost 1 base, and 11 bases lay in between. The CDR3 DNA is TGTGCCAGCAGCCAAGATCGACTGAGCCGCACAGATACGCAGTATTTT. Translation: CASSQDRLSRTDTQYF.

As for this clone: This same CDR3 is encoded by further DNA sequences in the sample. The chain has TRBV11-2 and TRBJ2-5, with D unresolved. The V end was cut by 0 bases, the J end by 8 bases, with 7 bases between. The CDR3 contains 12 residues. CDR1 and CDR2 from the germline V gene are SGHAT and FQNNGV. The CDR3 bases are TGTGCCAGCAGCTTAGACGTCGGAACCCAGTACTTC. Encoded protein: CASSLDVGTQYF.

The chain links TRBV11-3 to TRBJ2-2; D unresolved. V was clipped by 5 bases and J by 0 bases, with 13 bases between them. The germline CDR1 and CDR2 sequences are SGHNT and YENEEA. This CDR3 region has 16 residues. CDR3 loop: CASSHPGPPNTGELFF. The DNA of the CDR3 is TGTGCCAGCAGCCACCCAGGACCGCCGAACACCGGGGAGCTGTTTTTT.

This rearrangement joins TRBV30 to TRBJ1-5; TRBD1 agrees at 12 bases. The CDR3 contains 17 residues. Germline values: CDR1 GTSNPN, CDR2 SVGIG (reference sequence). The V segment lost 7 bases and the J segment 0 bases; nucleotides outside the gene matches: 10. CDR3 protein: CASSPGQGAVSNQPQHF. CDR3 bases: TGTGCCTCATCCCCGGGACAGGGGGCCGTTAGCAATCAGCCCCAGCATTTT.

The chain has TRBV10-3 and TRBJ2-7; 13 nucleotides agree with TRBD2. Germline V CDR1 and CDR2: ENHRY, SYGVKD. The V gene end was trimmed by 5 bases and the J gene end by 5 bases; junction bases not matched to a gene: 3. The CDR3 has 14 amino acids. The chain's CDR3 is CAISRLAGGHEQYF. CDR3 coding DNA: TGTGCCATCAGTCGACTAGCGGGAGGCCACGAGCAGTACTTC.

The rearrangement joins TRBV2 to TRBJ2-5; D remains unclear. The length of the CDR3 is 12 residues. The V end lost 5 bases, the J end lost 7 bases, and 11 bases lay between the germline ends. Germline CDR1 and CDR2: SNHLY and FYNNEI. Written as DNA, the CDR3 is TGTGCCAGCAGTACAGTGGAAGGGACCCAGTACTTC. It specifies CASSTVEGTQYF.

The chain joins TRBV27 to TRBJ1-4; tentative D call: TRBD1 (5 bases). The V end was cut by 6 bases, the J end by 0 bases, with 11 bases between. The CDR3 is 15 residues long. Germline loops: CDR1 MNHEY, CDR2 SMNVEV (reference sequence). The CDR3 loop reads CASSYTGATNEKLFF. CDR3 DNA sequence: TGTGCCAGCAGCTATACGGGGGCAACTAATGAAAAACTGTTTTTT.

This chain joins TRBV28 and TRBJ2-1; 12 bases line up with TRBD1. The CDR3 extends over 17 amino acids. CDR1 is MDHEN and CDR2 is SYDVKM in the germline V gene. V lost 3 bases and J lost 9; bases outside the gene matches: 12. CDR3 nucleotides: TGTGCCAGCAGTTTGGGTCACGGGACAGGGGGCCTAGGTGAGCAGTTCTTC. It is translated as CASSLGHGTGGLGEQFF. The full variable domain, completed using reference TRBV28 and TRBJ2-1, is DVKVTQSSRYLVKRTGEKVFLECVQDMDHENMFWYRQDPGLGLRLIYFSYDVKMKEKGDIPEGYSVSREKKERFSLILESASTNQTSMYLCASSLGHGTGGLGEQFFGPGTRLTVL.